This TCR beta chain was sequenced for a study of blood T cell repertoires in COVID-19. CDR3 length: 16 residues. V was pared by 6 bases and J by 1 base, with 18 bases between. Germline-derived CDR1 and CDR2 are SNHLY and FYNNEI. The data were produced by immunoSEQ multiplex PCR, yet TCRdb's version contains in-frame clones alone and is incomplete. This table has about 170,000 clones, approximately 90% appearing once. The chain links TRBV2 to TRBJ1-1; a weak D match, TRBD1 (6 bases). Sequenced material: peripheral blood. This TCR was recovered from a woman older than 75 in a cohort sampled during active or convalescent COVID-19. Written as DNA, the CDR3 is TGTGCCAGCAGGCCCCCGGGACACCGGGGGAACACTGAAGCTTTCTTT. This encodes CASRPPGHRGNTEAFF.